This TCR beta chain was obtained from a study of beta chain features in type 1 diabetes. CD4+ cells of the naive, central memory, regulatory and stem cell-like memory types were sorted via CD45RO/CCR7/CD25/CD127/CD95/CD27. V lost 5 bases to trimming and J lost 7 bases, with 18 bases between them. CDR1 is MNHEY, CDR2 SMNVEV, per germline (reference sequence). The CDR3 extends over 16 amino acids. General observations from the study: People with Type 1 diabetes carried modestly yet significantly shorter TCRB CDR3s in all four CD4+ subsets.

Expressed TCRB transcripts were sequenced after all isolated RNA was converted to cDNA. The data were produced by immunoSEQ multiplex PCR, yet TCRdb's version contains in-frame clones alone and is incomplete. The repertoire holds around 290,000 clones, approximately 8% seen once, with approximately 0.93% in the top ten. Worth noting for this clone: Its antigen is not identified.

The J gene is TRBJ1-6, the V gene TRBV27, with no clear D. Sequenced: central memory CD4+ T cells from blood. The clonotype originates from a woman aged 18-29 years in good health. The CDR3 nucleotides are TGTGCCAGCAGTCCACCCTCCACACGGGTGAATTCACCCCTCCACTTT. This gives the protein CASSPPSTRVNSPLHF.